The entry below gives a single T cell receptor beta chain sequence along with its context. The sample originates from a study of T cell repertoires in ileal Crohn's disease. Regarding time point: neoterminal ileum biopsy at postoperative endoscopy, about 6 months after surgery. Some clones are missing from TCRdb's copy, which holds only in-frame ones; the method was immunoSEQ multiplex PCR. In the table there are roughly 5,300 clones, about four fifths of which are singletons. This TCR derives from an adult with Crohn's disease. Sequencing was performed on ileal tissue.

The CDR3: CASPSQSNTEAFF. The CDR3 DNA sequence: TGCGCCAGCCCCTCTCAGTCGAACACTGAAGCTTTCTTT. J is TRBJ1-1 and V is TRBV23-1; D gene uncertain. TRBV23-1 is an ORF; its function is uncertain. CDR3 length: 13 residues. V dropped 8 bases and J dropped 1 base, with 11 bases sitting between them.